These 3 T cell receptor beta chains were all obtained from the same sample, sequenced in a study of shared clonotypes between healthy human individuals. The method was immunoSEQ multiplex PCR; TCRdb's version includes in-frame clones alone and lacks a portion of them. In the table there are roughly 2.2 million clones, about nine tenths of which are singletons. The sequencing sample was made of naive CD4+ T cells from PBMCs. This sample's subset: CD45RA+ positively selected. Receptors originate from a man aged 18 to 30 in good health. Some clones in this sample may be carry-over from other donors' samples.

The chain uses TRBV28 and TRBJ1-5; D is perhaps TRBD1 (5 bases). This CDR3 contains 15 residues. Germline V gene sequence: CDR1 MDHEN, CDR2 SYDVKM. The V end was cut by 8 bases, the J end by 2 bases, with 16 bases between. This CDR3 is CASPNRTPGNQPQHF. The CDR3 DNA sequence: TGTGCCAGCCCTAACAGGACGCCGGGCAATCAGCCCCAGCATTTT.

Remarks on this clone: The same CDR3 arises from other DNA sequences in this sample as well. The V call is TRBV6-5, the J call TRBJ1-5; the match to TRBD1 covers 7 bases. Germline CDR1 MNHEY, CDR2 SVGAGI. The CDR3 is 15 amino acids. Trimming removed 5 bases from V and 0 bases from J; junction bases left unmatched: 4. The CDR3 DNA sequence: TGTGCCAGCAGTCCACAGGGGTATAGCAATCAGCCCCAGCATTTT. Protein sequence: CASSPQGYSNQPQHF.

The gene calls are TRBV19 and TRBJ2-7; D unresolved. The CDR3 is 16 amino acids. Trimming removed 5 bases at V and 4 bases at J, with 21 bases between. Germline lookup yields CDR1 LNHDA and CDR2 SQIVND (reference sequence). The CDR3 nucleotides read TGTGCCAGTAGTCCTATCCACAGAGAAGACAATTACGAGCAGTACTTC. It codes for CASSPIHREDNYEQYF.